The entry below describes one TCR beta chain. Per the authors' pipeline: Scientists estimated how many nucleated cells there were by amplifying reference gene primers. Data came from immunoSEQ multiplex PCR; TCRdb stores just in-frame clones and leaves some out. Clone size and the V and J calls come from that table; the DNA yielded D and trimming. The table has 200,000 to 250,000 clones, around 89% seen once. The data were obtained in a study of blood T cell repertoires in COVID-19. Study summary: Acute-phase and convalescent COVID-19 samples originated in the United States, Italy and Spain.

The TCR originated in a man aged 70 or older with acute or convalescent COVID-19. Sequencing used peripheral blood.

The CDR3 sequence: CARAKQGNRYEQYF. CDR3 in DNA: TGTGCCAGGGCAAAACAGGGGAATCGGTACGAGCAGTACTTC. The chain combines TRBV19 with TRBJ2-7, with TRBD1 matching 7 bases. The CDR3 is 14 amino acids. J gave up 4 bases and V 9 bases, and 12 bases lay outside the gene matches. Germline CDR1 is LNHDA and CDR2 is SQIVND (reference sequence).